This TCR beta chain came from a study of chemoradiotherapy in HPV16-positive cancers. Comment on this clone: As yet, its antigen is unknown.

Sequencing used immunoSEQ multiplex PCR; TCRdb keeps in-frame clones, though not all of them. The sample lists under 5,500 clones, around 70% occurring once. Germline CDR1 is WNHNN and CDR2 is SYGVQD (reference sequence). There are 15 residues in the CDR3. The V gene end was trimmed by 4 bases and the J gene end by 7 bases; junction bases not matched to a gene: 6. Study-level results: For HPV16-positive patients, expanding HPV-responsive T cells associated with longer recurrence-free survival.

The sequencing used tumor tissue, collected from a patient who underwent chemoradiotherapy. The rearrangement uses TRBV10-1 and TRBJ2-1, with TRBD2 matching 11 bases. This receptor was taken from a human donor with HPV-associated anogenital cancer. DNA for the CDR3: TGCGCCAGCAGTGTCACACTAGCGGGAGAAAATGAGCAGTTCTTC. Residues: CASSVTLAGENEQFF.